These 11 T cell receptor beta chains were all obtained from the same sample, sequenced in a study of control samples from healthy donors and cancer patients. The repertoire was sequenced with immunoSEQ multiplex PCR; TCRdb's copy has only in-frame clones and lacks some. The data contain around 170,000 clones, approximately 92% of them seen just once; the ten biggest clones take up over 1.1%. Specimen: blood. These receptors were taken from a man younger than 45 in good health.

The V gene is TRBV7-9, the J gene TRBJ2-7; D not resolved. The germline V gene has CDR1 SEHNR and CDR2 FQNEAQ (reference sequence). The CDR3 has 15 residues. V gave up 5 bases and J gave up 0 bases, with 14 bases separating them. The CDR3 bases are TGTGCCAGCAGCGCCCCTAGTAGTACCTCCTACGAGCAGTACTTC. This codes for CASSAPSSTSYEQYF. The full variable domain, in which reference TRBV7-9 and TRBJ2-7 provide the parts outside the CDR3, is DTGVSQNPRHKITKRGQNVTFRCDPISEHNRLYWYRQTLGQGPEFLTYFQNEAQLEKSRLLSDRFSAERPKGSFSTLEIQRTEQGDSAMYLCASSAPSSTSYEQYFGPGTRLTVT.

The V gene is TRBV3-1 (or the pseudogene TRBV3-2), the J gene TRBJ2-2; 7 positions agree with TRBD2. The CDR3 runs to 15 residues. The trim removed 3 bases at V and 8 bases at J, leaving 9 bases unmatched. Germline V gene data show CDR1 as LGHDT and CDR2 as YNNKEL (reference sequence). The CDR3 loop is CASSQIVGRSGELFF. The CDR3 DNA reads as TGTGCCAGCAGCCAGATAGTCGGGAGGTCGGGGGAGCTGTTTTTT.

The gene calls are TRBV18 and TRBJ1-1; D is perhaps TRBD1 (6 bases). Trimming removed 2 bases at V and 4 bases at J, with 8 bases between. The CDR3 has 13 residues. Germline CDR1 is KGHSH and CDR2 is LQKENI. CDR3: CASSPRGATEAFF. CDR3 bases: TGTGCCAGCTCACCAAGGGGGGCCACTGAAGCTTTCTTT.

The genes are TRBV5-1 and TRBJ2-5, with 7 bases matching TRBD2. Germline V lookup: CDR1 SGHRS, CDR2 YFSETQ. With V trimmed by 0 bases and J by 1 base, 6 bases remained unmatched. CDR3 size: 16 residues. CDR3 loop: CASSLAGGNSQETQYF. CDR3 sequence (DNA): TGCGCCAGCAGCTTGGCCGGGGGGAACTCCCAAGAGACCCAGTACTTC.

The gene calls are TRBV10-3 and TRBJ2-7, with 8 nucleotides matching TRBD1. This CDR3 region has 13 residues. From germline, CDR1 is ENHRY and CDR2 SYGVKD. Trimming at V came to 7 bases and at J to 7 bases, leaving 9 bases not matched to a gene. CDR3 sequence reads: CAIKWTGPSEQYF. The CDR3 nucleotides read TGTGCCATCAAATGGACAGGGCCTTCTGAGCAGTACTTC.

The chain has TRBV30 and TRBJ1-3, with a possible D match to TRBD1 (5 bases). V lost 7 bases and J lost 0, with 13 bases in between. The CDR3 loop spans 14 amino acids. Looked up from germline, CDR1 is GTSNPN and CDR2 is SVGIG (reference sequence). This CDR3 is CASSQGLSGNTIYF. The CDR3 region has the DNA TGTGCCTCGTCCCAGGGACTCTCTGGAAACACCATATATTTT.

V and J are TRBV5-1 and TRBJ2-1; 7 nucleotides agree with TRBD1. CDR1 and CDR2 from the germline V gene are SGHRS and YFSETQ. This CDR3 spans 14 amino acids. J lost 3 bases, V lost 3 bases, and 3 bases had no gene match. The CDR3 region has the DNA TGCGCCAGCAGCTCACAGGGGAGCTACAATGAGCAGTTCTTC. Translated: CASSSQGSYNEQFF.

V and J are TRBV5-1 and TRBJ2-3; TRBD1 might be the D (6 bases). Germline values: CDR1 SGHRS, CDR2 YFSETQ. V lost 7 bases to trimming and J lost 6 bases, with 12 bases between them. This CDR3 region has 12 residues. CDR3 in DNA: TGCGCCAGCCGGGACAACAAGGATACGCAGTATTTT. It yields the protein CASRDNKDTQYF.

The chain carries TRBV7-8 and TRBJ2-1; the match to TRBD2 covers 9 bases. The CDR3 has 16 amino acids. Per the germline V gene, CDR1 is SGHVS and CDR2 is FQNEAQ. V was pared by 6 bases and J by 3 bases, with 9 bases of the junction left unmatched. CDR3 nucleotides: TGTGCCAGCAGTACACAGGTAGCGGGAGACTACAATGAGCAGTTCTTC. Residues: CASSTQVAGDYNEQFF.

V gene TRBV11-2 combines with J gene TRBJ2-2; D remains unclear. This CDR3 region has 12 residues. The ends were cut back, 3 bases at V and 7 bases at J, with 6 bases in the middle. CDR1 is SGHAT and CDR2 is FQNNGV in the germline V gene. The CDR3 DNA follows: TGTGCCAGCAGCTTGTGGGGCGGGGAGCTGTTTTTT. The encoded protein is CASSLWGGELFF.

The V gene is TRBV27, the J gene TRBJ1-4; the D gene is possibly TRBD1 (5 bases). Trimming left V 7 bases short and J 5 bases short, with 20 bases between. In germline, CDR1 is MNHEY, CDR2 SMNVEV (reference sequence). The CDR3 consists of 16 residues. CDR3 nucleotides: TGTGCCAGCACCATTAACCCGGGACGGCCAAATGAAAAACTGTTTTTT. Protein sequence: CASTINPGRPNEKLFF.